A single T cell receptor (beta chain) is shown here with its context. These data come from a study of CD8 T cells in Susac syndrome. An amount of RNA that ranged from 0.5 to 1 ug was reverse transcribed with random hexamers. The authors amplified TCR beta CDR3 across 54 Vbeta and 13 Jbeta using immunoSEQ multiplex PCR. One entry per CDR3 protein, called by TCRdb with MiXCR from the immunoSEQ multiplex PCR reads. In the table there are some 160,000 distinct CDR3 sequences, 85% to 95% of which are singletons. CD8+ and CD4+ T cells taken from blood had their TCR beta sequenced. The multiple sclerosis control group consisted of treatment-naive patients whose relapsing-remitting disease, which was either stable or active, fulfilled revised McDonald criteria. The authors negatively isolated CD8+ and CD4+ T cells and FACS-enriched TEMRA cells. What was sequenced was CD8+ T cells from PBMCs. This sequence was found in a human donor with multiple sclerosis.

The CDR3 is CASSGLAGGPPDTQYF. For the CDR3, the DNA is TGTGCCAGCAGCGGACTAGCGGGGGGGCCGCCAGATACGCAGTATTTT. V and J are TRBV9 and TRBJ2-3; 14 nucleotides align to TRBD2. V lost 3 bases, J lost 4 bases, and 4 bases stayed unmatched. CDR3 size: 16 residues. Germline loops: CDR1 SGDLS, CDR2 YYNGEE. The full variable domain, its missing parts supplied by reference TRBV9 and TRBJ2-3, is DSGVTQTPKHLITATGQRVTLRCSPRSGDLSVYWYQQSLDQGLQFLIQYYNGEERAKGNILERFSAQQFPDLHSELNLSSLELGDSALYFCASSGLAGGPPDTQYFGPGTRLTVL.